This T cell receptor (beta chain) stems from a study of cytomegalovirus exposure and HLA in healthy donors. Study results and caveats: Common viral pathogens seemed to be connected with several of the most significant clusters, according to a later analysis.

Primers: 60 Vbeta forward and 13 Jbeta reverse. Here immunoSEQ multiplex PCR was the method, and the copy in TCRdb shows in-frame clones only, minus some. The repertoire includes fewer than 90,000 clones, around 80% of them detected once, and around 2.6% sits in the top ten. CDR1 is MNHNS and CDR2 is SASEGT in the germline V gene. This CDR3 has 15 amino acids. Trimming pared 7 bases from V and 4 bases from J, leaving 17 bases between. Concerning this clone itself: Its target is not known.

The chain links TRBV6-1 to TRBJ1-5, with a weak D call TRBD1 (5 bases). Input material: PBMCs. The clonotype was recovered from a male donor in good health and CMV-seropositive. The CDR3 DNA reads TGTGCCAGCACCGAATCTCGGACAATAAATCAGCCCCAGCATTTT. This gives the protein CASTESRTINQPQHF.